The 9 T cell receptor beta chains below all came from one sample that was sequenced in a study of vaccination and CD4 T cells after COVID-19. Described treatment: roughly ten-day PBMC culture with coronavirus spike peptide pools or control peptides (ViraFEST assay). Once obtained from cultured CD4+ T cells, the DNA was sequenced using the Oncomine TCR Beta short-read assay. MiXCR was run by TCRdb on the PCR reads, yielding one entry per CDR3 protein. The sample yields 13,000 or so distinct CDR3 sequences, 25% to 35% seen once. These receptors have no identified antigens. Sequencing used CD4+ T cells from blood, cultured in vitro. The receptors stem from a human donor who had recovered from COVID-19.

In this sample, this clonotype turned up a few times. V usage is TRBV7-6 and J usage is TRBJ2-5; 16 bases are a match to TRBD2. The CDR3 runs 16 residues. Germline values: CDR1 SGHVS, CDR2 FNYEAQ. V was clipped by 5 bases and J by 5 bases; unmatched bases: 5. The CDR3 DNA sequence: TGTGCCAGCAGCCTGGGACTAGCGGGGGGGCAGGAGACCCAGTACTTC. Its translation: CASSLGLAGGQETQYF.

This clonotype was found a few times. This rearrangement joins TRBV27 to TRBJ1-2; D unclear. The CDR3 sequence is 13 residues long. The germline CDR1 and CDR2 sequences are MNHEY and SMNVEV (reference sequence). V lost 2 bases and J lost 8, with 12 bases in between. CDR3 sequence reads: CASSLGTYYGYTF. CDR3 DNA: TGTGCCAGCAGTTTAGGTACATATTACGGCTACACCTTC.

This chain links TRBV7-9 with TRBJ1-2, with 8 positions matching TRBD1. CDR1 is SEHNR, CDR2 FQNEAQ, per germline (reference sequence). V gave up 5 bases and J gave up 8 bases; unmatched junction bases: 4. The length of the CDR3 is 12 residues. CDR3 in DNA: TGTGCCAGCAGCCGGACAGGGAACGGCTACACCTTC. This gives the protein CASSRTGNGYTF.

CDR3 sequence reads: CASSSQGAMQPQHF. CDR3 coding DNA: TGTGCCAGCAGTTCCCAGGGGGCTATGCAGCCCCAGCATTTT. This sequence joins TRBV2 and TRBJ1-5; 8 bases align to TRBD1. This CDR3 region has 14 residues. Trimming cost V 5 bases and J 7 bases; bases outside gene matches: 7. Germline V lookup: CDR1 SNHLY, CDR2 FYNNEI.

The sample holds a few counts of this clonotype. V gene TRBV19 combines with J gene TRBJ1-1; D is uncertain. Trimming took 3 bases from V and 0 from J, leaving 14 bases between them. The CDR3 is made up of 16 amino acids. The germline gives CDR1 LNHDA, CDR2 SQIVND (reference sequence). The CDR3 sequence: CASSIGRKGMNTEAFF. CDR3 nucleotide sequence: TGTGCCAGTAGTATTGGAAGAAAGGGAATGAACACTGAAGCTTTCTTT.

This chain links TRBV12-5 with TRBJ1-5, with 8 bases that match TRBD1. Per germline, CDR1 LGHNT and CDR2 FRNRAP. The CDR3 is 19 amino acids. V was pared by 1 base and J by 0 bases, with 11 bases of the junction left unmatched. The CDR3 DNA is TGTGCTAGTGGTTTGGGGAGGACAGGGAGACTTTATAGCAATCAGCCCCAGCATTTT. This codes for CASGLGRTGRLYSNQPQHF.

The chain combines TRBV6-5 with TRBJ2-6; D uncertain. Per the germline V gene, CDR1 is MNHEY and CDR2 is SVGAGI. V lost 4 bases, J lost 4 bases, and 17 bases lay in between. The CDR3 covers 17 residues. The CDR3 DNA reads as TGTGCCAGCAGTTTAAGGAAGAGGCTGGGAGGGGCCAACGTCCTGACTTTC. This gives the protein CASSLRKRLGGANVLTF.

V usage is TRBV5-1 and J usage is TRBJ2-1, with D perhaps assigned TRBD1 or TRBD2 (6 bases each). Trimming cost V 2 bases and J 2 bases, with 11 bases left between them. CDR3 length equals 15 residues. Germline CDR1 is SGHRS and CDR2 is YFSETQ. CDR3 in amino acids: CASSFEGGTYNEQFF. The CDR3 bases are TGCGCCAGCAGCTTTGAAGGGGGGACCTACAATGAGCAGTTCTTC.

By share of the sample, this clonotype is medium-sized. The DNA of the CDR3 is TGTGCCAGCAGAATCGCCGGGACTTACGAGCAGTACTTC. This encodes CASRIAGTYEQYF. This chain connects TRBV6-1 to TRBJ2-7; tentatively, D is TRBD2 (6 bases). Germline-derived CDR1 and CDR2 are MNHNS and SASEGT. V was shortened by 6 bases and J by 4 bases, with 13 bases between the two germline ends. This CDR3 contains 13 residues.